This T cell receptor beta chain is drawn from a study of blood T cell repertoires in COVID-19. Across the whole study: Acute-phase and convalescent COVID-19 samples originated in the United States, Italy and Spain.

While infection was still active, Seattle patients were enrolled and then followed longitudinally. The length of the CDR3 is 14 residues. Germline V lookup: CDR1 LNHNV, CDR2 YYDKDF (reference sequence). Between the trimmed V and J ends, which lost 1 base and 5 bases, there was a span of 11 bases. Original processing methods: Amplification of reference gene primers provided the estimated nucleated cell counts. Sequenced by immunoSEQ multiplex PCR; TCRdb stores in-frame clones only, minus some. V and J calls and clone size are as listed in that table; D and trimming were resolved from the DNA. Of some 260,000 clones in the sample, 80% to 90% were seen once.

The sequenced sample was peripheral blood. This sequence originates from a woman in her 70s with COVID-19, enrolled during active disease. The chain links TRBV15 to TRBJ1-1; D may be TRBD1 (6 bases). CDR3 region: CATSRGQVRTEAFF. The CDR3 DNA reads TGTGCCACCAGCAGAGGACAGGTGAGGACTGAAGCTTTCTTT.